This TCR beta chain stems from a study of breast tumors, draining lymph nodes, adjacent tissues. In this sample, this clonotype turned up many times. Trimming shortened V by 2 bases and J by 5 bases, and 19 bases separated the two germline ends. CDR1 is DFQATT, CDR2 SNEGSKA, per germline (reference sequence). CDR3 length: 16 amino acids. A single record per CDR3 protein comes from TCRdb applying MiXCR to the multiplex PCR reads. The sample shows under 75,000 distinct CDR3 sequences, roughly 59% of them seen only once. Sequencing input: breast tumor tissue. The V gene is TRBV20-1, the J gene TRBJ1-5, with no clear D. The receptor was isolated from a female donor with breast cancer. Some clones in this sample may be carry-over from other donors' samples. CDR3 loop: CSARSRTGPSHQPQHF. CDR3 nucleotide sequence: TGCAGTGCTAGATCCAGAACCGGGCCCTCTCATCAGCCCCAGCATTTT.